The text below deals with one TCR beta chain. This clonotype was detected only once. Its cognate antigen has yet to be identified. The record has no base qualities; no much larger clone is one base away. A lone read offers only weak evidence. High-throughput TCR beta sequencing profiled peripheral blood CD8+ and CD4+ T cells from healthy donors, Susac syndrome patients and multiple sclerosis patients. The healthy donors served as controls matched for age and sex. Bulk CD8+ and CD4+ T cells were purified by magnetic negative isolation, whereas CD8+ TEMRA cells were enriched by FACS. Blood was drawn into EDTA tubes, processed within 24 hours, and PBMCs were isolated by density gradient centrifugation. PBMCs destined for TCR sequencing were cryopreserved in liquid nitrogen and later thawed in a 37 °C water bath. The sorted or isolated CD4+, CD8+ and CD8+ TEMRA cells reached a purity of at least 90%. RNA was extracted with the RNeasy kit and roughly 0.45 to 1 ug was reverse transcribed using random hexamers. The immunoSEQ multiplex PCR assay, which covers 54 Vbeta and 13 Jbeta segments, was used to amplify TCR beta CDR3 regions. Bias from PCR amplification was corrected by using a synthetic template baseline for primer optimization and for computational correction. As for the original processing: Reads were assigned to V, D and J genes according to IMGT and analyzed in immunoSEQ Analyzer, with only productive sequences retained. Clonality was calculated as one minus the Shannon entropy normalized by log2 of the number of productive unique sequences. For each patient and control, public and private clones were evaluated among the 100 most prevalent clones. A clone was defined as Susac-specific if it was absent from the healthy and MS cohorts, from some 980 published viral clones and from other ImmuneACCESS disease sequences. Starting from the raw public reads, TCRdb applied fastp trimming at Q25, assembled clones with MiXCR and retained in-frame beta chains. Merged by CDR3 protein, the rows form single entries marked with the most common genes and DNA. The authors' filters were not applied to this entry. This sample comprises about 190,000 distinct CDR3 sequences, roughly 92% of them detected only once. Of the sample, 0.1% is held by the ten largest clones.

The data belong to a study of CD8 T cells in Susac syndrome (dated by TCRdb to about 2019). Regarding the study in general: The study used repertoire sequencing to test whether antigen drove CD8+ T cell activation and differentiation in Susac syndrome.

General study outcomes and caveats: The TCR sequencing and HLA analysis was acknowledged to have included a relatively small number of individuals.

Spanning cysteine to phenylalanine, the CDR3 consists of 15 amino acids. The retained sequence is limited to the CDR3, 45 bases, with the frame set at the first base. V lost 7 bases and J lost 7 bases, and the count of bases not matched to a germline gene is 11. The CDR1 and CDR2 encoded by the germline V gene are SGHRS and YFSETQ. This receptor chain uses TRBV5-1 and TRBJ1-6; TRBD1 lines up with 7 middle nucleotides. The sequence was obtained from a human donor in good health. The sequenced material came from CD4+ T cells from PBMCs. The CDR3 reads as follows: CASSEGGSTNSPLHF. The nucleotides are TGCGCCAGCTCCGAAGGGGGCAGCACGAATTCACCCCTCCACTTT.